The subject of this entry is one TCR beta chain. The antigen remains undetermined. A universal primer binding site was introduced by template switching. The final cDNA contained unique molecular identifiers. TCRdb fed the 5' RACE reads into MiXCR, producing one record per CDR3 protein. In the table there are some 1,700,000 distinct CDR3 sequences, 25% to 35% of which are singletons. This sample stems from a study of identical twins. Notes on the study in general: Shared out-of-frame alpha sequences (those common to twins) showed excess low generation probability. Models underestimated how often monozygotic twins shared out-of-frame TCR alpha. The study found weaker excess twin sharing in beta out-of-frame sequences.

The ends were cut back, 1 base at V and 8 bases at J, with 21 bases in the middle. The CDR3 has 17 amino acids. CDR1 and CDR2 (germline): SGHVS, FQNEAQ. This chain uses TRBV7-8 with TRBJ2-1, with TRBD2 as a possible D gene (6 bases). Sequenced material: cord blood. This clonotype originated in a newborn girl in good health. The CDR3: CASSLVRSLAGLDEQFF. Here the CDR3 DNA reads TGTGCCAGCAGCTTAGTTCGATCGCTTGCGGGACTGGATGAGCAGTTCTTC.